This section outlines one TCR beta chain sequence together with its context. This entry is derived from a study of blood T cell repertoires in COVID-19. Trimming at V came to 6 bases and at J to 0 bases, leaving 7 bases not matched to a gene. The V gene's germline CDR1 is SEHNR and CDR2 FQNEAQ (reference sequence). The CDR3 is 15 amino acids. Original processing methods: Cell counts per sample came from amplifying reference gene primers. Only in-frame clones appear in the TCRdb table, and some are missing; sequencing was by immunoSEQ multiplex PCR. The V and J calls and the clone size are those of that table, but D and trimming were determined from the DNA. The sample includes roughly 270,000 clones, 80% to 85% of them seen just once. Participant reports of clinical history set cohort assignment.

Input material: PBMCs or T cells enriched from blood (not recorded which). The sequence derives from a man aged 40-55 years who had been exposed to COVID-19. This chain uses TRBV7-9 with TRBJ2-7; 8 nucleotides align to TRBD1. In DNA form, the CDR3 reads TGTGCCAGCAGACCTACAGGGGGTCGCTCCTACGAGCAGTACTTC. This codes for CASRPTGGRSYEQYF.